Below are 23 T cell receptor beta chains sequenced from a single sample in a study of CD8+ T cells in alopecia areata. RNA extraction was followed by reverse transcription into cDNA, which acted as the sequencing template. The protocol was immunoSEQ multiplex PCR, while the TCRdb copy is restricted to in-frame clones and leaves out a portion. The table lists about 64,000 clones, roughly two fifths of them singletons, with about 51% in the top ten. Specimen: NKG2D-low CD8+ T cells sorted from blood. The receptors were sampled from a human donor with alopecia areata.

V and J are TRBV4-3 and TRBJ2-7; TRBD1 matches at 9 bases. This CDR3 has 14 residues. Per the germline V gene, CDR1 is LGHNA and CDR2 is YSLEER. With V trimmed by 4 bases and J by 5 bases, 6 bases remained unmatched. The CDR3 spells CASSLDRGLDEQYF. CDR3 bases: TGCGCCAGCAGCCTTGACAGGGGGTTAGACGAGCAGTACTTC.

The chain combines TRBV4-3 with TRBJ2-7; 9 nucleotides match TRBD2. Trimming cost V 0 bases and J 3 bases; bases outside gene matches: 3. CDR1 is LGHNA, CDR2 YSLEER, per germline. The CDR3 has 15 residues. The CDR3 DNA reads TGCGCCAGCAGCCAAGAAAGCGGGGGGATCTACGAGCAGTACTTC. Amino acid sequence: CASSQESGGIYEQYF.

This clone was counted only a few times. This CDR3 reads CASSEGLADTDTQYF. CDR3 DNA: TGCGCCAGCAGTGAGGGACTAGCGGACACAGATACGCAGTATTTT. The chain joins TRBV10-1 to TRBJ2-3; 10 bases match TRBD2. The CDR3 covers 15 residues. V gave up 2 bases and J gave up 2 bases; unmatched junction bases: 1. CDR1 WNHNN and CDR2 SYGVQD come from the germline V gene (reference sequence).

This clone was counted between two and nine times. The J gene is TRBJ2-2, the V gene TRBV6-6; D may be TRBD2 (6 bases). V was cut by 2 bases and J by 4 bases, with 8 bases left in between. CDR3 size: 14 residues. Germline CDR1 MNHNY, CDR2 SVGAGI (reference sequence). The CDR3 DNA reads as TGTGCCAGCAGTTACGCGGGGAGCACCGGGGAGCTGTTTTTT. Translated, it gives CASSYAGSTGELFF.

Here the CDR3 DNA reads TGTGCCAGCAGCGCCGATAGGAGGGAGACCCAGTACTTC. This sequence encodes CASSADRRETQYF. The V and J genes are TRBV27 and TRBJ2-5; possibly TRBD2 for D (5 bases). From germline, CDR1 is MNHEY and CDR2 SMNVEV (reference sequence). The V gene lost 6 bases and the J gene lost 5 bases, with 13 bases spanning the gap. The CDR3 runs 13 residues.

This clone was counted only a few times. This chain connects TRBV29-1 to TRBJ2-2; D is ambiguous. Between the trimmed V and J ends, which lost 6 bases and 7 bases, there was a span of 12 bases. Looked up from germline, CDR1 is SQVTM and CDR2 is ANQGSEA. This CDR3 spans 12 amino acids. The CDR3 DNA follows: TGCAGCGTACTTCAGAGGATCGGGGAGCTGTTTTTT. It encodes CSVLQRIGELFF.

The chain joins TRBV27 to TRBJ1-2, with unresolved D. The germline V gene has CDR1 MNHEY and CDR2 SMNVEV (reference sequence). V lost 6 bases and J 4 bases, leaving 12 bases between the germline ends. The CDR3 sequence is 13 residues long. The CDR3 nucleotides are TGTGCCAGCAGCCCTTTACAGAGCTATGGCTACACCTTC. This encodes CASSPLQSYGYTF.

This clone was seen a few times. The chain links TRBV7-9 to TRBJ1-1, with D maybe TRBD1 (6 bases). CDR1 is SEHNR, CDR2 FQNEAQ, per germline (reference sequence). V lost 6 bases to trimming and J lost 5 bases, with 13 bases between them. CDR3 length: 13 residues. This chain's CDR3 is CASSLTGKTEAFF. The CDR3 coding sequence is TGTGCCAGCAGTCTTACAGGGAAAACTGAAGCTTTCTTT. The whole variable domain, remainder taken from reference TRBV7-9 and TRBJ1-1, is DTGVSQNPRHKITKRGQNVTFRCDPISEHNRLYWYRQTLGQGPEFLTYFQNEAQLEKSRLLSDRFSAERPKGSFSTLEIQRTEQGDSAMYLCASSLTGKTEAFFGQGTRLTVV.

V is TRBV29-1 and J is TRBJ2-5; 7 nucleotides agree with TRBD2. J gave up 2 bases and V 1 base, and 10 bases lay outside the gene matches. This CDR3 comprises 16 residues. Germline-derived CDR1 and CDR2 are SQVTM and ANQGSEA. CDR3 region: CSVEGWTSFRQETQYF. CDR3 nucleotides: TGCAGCGTTGAAGGCTGGACTAGTTTTCGGCAAGAGACCCAGTACTTC.

The CDR3 region is CASSPGQGSGETQYF. The CDR3 DNA reads TGTGCCAGCAGCCCGGGTCAGGGGTCGGGGGAGACCCAGTACTTC. The chain combines TRBV9 with TRBJ2-5, with D possibly TRBD1 on 6 matching bases. The CDR3 has 15 amino acids. The V gene's germline CDR1 is SGDLS and CDR2 YYNGEE. V was cut by 4 bases and J by 5 bases, with 18 bases left in between.

This rearrangement joins TRBV9 to TRBJ1-1, with D maybe TRBD1 (5 bases). CDR1 SGDLS and CDR2 YYNGEE come from the germline V gene. The CDR3 has 14 amino acids. Trimming pared 0 bases from V and 7 bases from J, leaving 13 bases between. CDR3 bases: TGTGCCAGCAGCGTAGGTGGGGGGACGGATGAAGCTTTCTTT. This sequence encodes CASSVGGGTDEAFF.

This chain uses TRBV7-9 with TRBJ2-5; D uncertain. TRBJ2-7 explains the end of the DNA better; the J call may be wrong. The CDR3 length is 16 residues. The V gene's germline CDR1 is SEHNR and CDR2 FQNEAQ (reference sequence). As DNA, the CDR3 is TGTGCCAGCAGCCCACTCTCAGGCAGACCCACCTACGAGCAGTACTTC. This codes for CASSPLSGRPTYEQYF.

This clone was recorded a few times. This rearrangement joins TRBV14 to TRBJ2-7, with D hard to call. V was shortened by 0 bases and J by 2 bases, with 20 bases between the two germline ends. The CDR3 loop spans 18 amino acids. The germline V gene has CDR1 SGHDN and CDR2 FVKESK. The CDR3 loop reads CASSQDHGPPGPPYEQYF. The CDR3 bases are TGTGCCAGCAGCCAAGACCACGGGCCCCCCGGCCCACCCTACGAGCAGTACTTC.

The rearrangement joins TRBV4-1 to TRBJ2-7, with 10 bases fitting TRBD2. The ends lost 0 bases at V and 2 bases at J; junction bases unmatched: 4. Germline V lookup: CDR1 MGHRA, CDR2 YSYEKL. The CDR3 is 16 amino acids. The CDR3 DNA reads TGCGCCAGCAGCCAAGACAGAGGACTAGCGGCCTACGAGCAGTACTTC. This encodes CASSQDRGLAAYEQYF.

This clone has a handful of counts. The chain employs TRBV19 and TRBJ2-1; D is uncertain. V was shortened by 5 bases and J by 4 bases, with 12 bases between the two germline ends. This CDR3 region has 14 residues. The germline CDR1 and CDR2 sequences are LNHDA and SQIVND (reference sequence). The CDR3: CASSPLFGYNEQFF. The CDR3 region has the DNA TGTGCCAGTAGTCCGCTTTTCGGTTACAATGAGCAGTTCTTC.

In this sample, this clone turned up a few times. The gene calls are TRBV29-1 and TRBJ2-2, with D possibly being TRBD1 (5 bases). This CDR3 is built from 12 residues. V lost 3 bases and J lost 5, with 7 bases in between. Germline CDR1 SQVTM, CDR2 ANQGSEA. This CDR3 reads CSVDRQTGELFF. CDR3 DNA sequence: TGCAGCGTTGATAGACAGACCGGGGAGCTGTTTTTT.

V and J are TRBV6-5 and TRBJ2-1; TRBD2 matches at 10 bases. V was clipped by 2 bases and J by 8 bases; unmatched bases: 6. Germline lookup yields CDR1 MNHEY and CDR2 SVGAGI. This CDR3 spans 15 amino acids. CDR3 loop: CASSYGASGSHEQFF. The CDR3 bases are TGTGCCAGCAGTTACGGCGCTAGCGGGAGCCATGAGCAGTTCTTC.

The J gene is TRBJ2-7, the V gene TRBV28; TRBD1 or TRBD2 may be the D gene (5 bases each). Trimming left V 6 bases short and J 3 bases short, with 21 bases between. Germline loops: CDR1 MDHEN, CDR2 SYDVKM. This CDR3 spans 16 amino acids. CDR3 bases: TGTGCCAGCAGGGCCCGGGGACCGCGTTTAAGCTACGAGCAGTACTTC. Amino acids: CASRARGPRLSYEQYF.

The rearrangement joins TRBV9 to TRBJ1-1, with TRBD1 matching 8 bases. Germline V CDR1 and CDR2: SGDLS, YYNGEE. The CDR3 spans 14 residues. V trimming: 3 bases; J trimming: 5 bases; junction bases outside the gene matches: 6. Written as DNA, the CDR3 is TGTGCCAGCAGCGCATCTTGGACAGGGACTGAAGCTTTCTTT. This translates into CASSASWTGTEAFF.

The V call is TRBV30, the J call TRBJ2-7; either TRBD1 or TRBD2 may fit D (5 bases each). Germline values: CDR1 GTSNPN, CDR2 SVGIG (reference sequence). This CDR3 spans 14 amino acids. Trimming stripped 0 bases from V and 5 bases from J, with 14 bases between. The CDR3: CAWSVEGPRDEQYF. The DNA of the CDR3 is TGTGCCTGGAGTGTAGAGGGGCCGAGGGACGAGCAGTACTTC.

The chain has TRBV4-1 and TRBJ1-2, with D possibly being TRBD1 (5 bases). V shed 0 bases and J shed 5 bases, with 16 bases lying between them. CDR1 is MGHRA, CDR2 YSYEKL, per germline. The CDR3 has 16 amino acids. CDR3 nucleotide sequence: TGCGCCAGCAGCCAAGATGCCGCGGGGGGAAGGTATGGCTACACCTTC. It specifies CASSQDAAGGRYGYTF.

A few counts support this clone. The chain recombines TRBV2 with TRBJ2-1; D is uncertain. The germline V gene has CDR1 SNHLY and CDR2 FYNNEI. The CDR3 has 12 amino acids. V was trimmed by 3 bases and J by 5 bases, leaving 5 bases between them. The CDR3 region is CASSEHNNEQFF. DNA of the CDR3: TGTGCCAGCAGTGAGCATAACAATGAGCAGTTCTTC.

V usage is TRBV4-2 and J usage is TRBJ2-7; D gene uncertain. The V gene lost 0 bases and the J gene lost 3 bases, with 6 bases spanning the gap. Per the germline V gene, CDR1 is LGHNA and CDR2 is YNFKEQ. The length of the CDR3 is 13 residues. The CDR3 loop reads CASSQDQGYEQYF. The CDR3 DNA follows: TGTGCCAGCAGCCAAGATCAAGGCTACGAGCAGTACTTC.